This T cell receptor (beta chain) was recorded in a study of PD-1 blockade in classical Hodgkin lymphoma. Concerning this clone: The target antigen is unknown.

The method was immunoSEQ multiplex PCR; TCRdb's version includes in-frame clones alone and lacks a portion of them. The table records 20,000 to 25,000 clones, 85% to 95% of them present only once. Sample time point: newly diagnosed, previously untreated cHL patient sample. Magnetic negative selection of thawed PBMCs was the method by which CD4+ T cells were purified. Comparison PBMCs came from previously untreated, newly diagnosed classical Hodgkin lymphoma patients. After removal of 3 bases from V and 4 bases from J, the junction contained 6 bases not matched to a gene. Germline V lookup: CDR1 SEHNR, CDR2 FQNEAQ (reference sequence). The CDR3 is made up of 14 amino acids. Study results and caveats: The authors have not defined what causes the repertoire differences, possibly disease activity or prior therapy. The study reported lower baseline TCR diversity in newly diagnosed patients than in healthy donors.

V and J are TRBV7-9 and TRBJ2-7; TRBD1 matches at 7 bases. Sequenced input: CD4+ T cells from blood. This clonotype originated in a human donor with classical Hodgkin lymphoma. The CDR3, as DNA: TGTGCCAGCAGCTTCCCGGGACAGCAGTACGAGCAGTACTTC. This encodes CASSFPGQQYEQYF.